This TCR beta chain was obtained from a study of metastatic and nonmetastatic thyroid tumors. Study in general: Samples came from malignant and benign thyroid patients, and repertoires were compared across blood and tumor or nodule tissue. Study findings and constraints: Malignant tumors reportedly showed significantly higher TCR beta diversity than benign nodules in both blood and tumor.

Original methodology: Clinicopathological groups of papillary thyroid cancer showed CDR3 differences that were used to build a distant-metastasis classifier. TCRdb re-analyzed the PCR reads through MiXCR. The V and J calls were determined by TCRdb, not by the authors. Of 24,000 or so clones in the sample, less than 15% were seen once. Germline lookup yields CDR1 SGHAT and CDR2 FQNNGV. The CDR3 runs 15 residues. V gave up 0 bases and J gave up 4 bases, with 12 bases separating them. All patients were treatment-naive before thyroid surgery. Note on this clone: Its antigen is still unknown.

The receptor was isolated from a female donor with papillary thyroid cancer or a benign thyroid nodule (not recorded which). Some clones in this sample may be carry-over from other donors' samples. The sequenced sample consisted of blood. This rearrangement joins TRBV11-2 to TRBJ1-2, with a weak D call TRBD1 (6 bases). The CDR3 protein is CASSLDRGQSYGYTF. Written as DNA, the CDR3 is TGTGCCAGCAGCTTAGATCGGGGACAAAGCTATGGCTACACCTTC.